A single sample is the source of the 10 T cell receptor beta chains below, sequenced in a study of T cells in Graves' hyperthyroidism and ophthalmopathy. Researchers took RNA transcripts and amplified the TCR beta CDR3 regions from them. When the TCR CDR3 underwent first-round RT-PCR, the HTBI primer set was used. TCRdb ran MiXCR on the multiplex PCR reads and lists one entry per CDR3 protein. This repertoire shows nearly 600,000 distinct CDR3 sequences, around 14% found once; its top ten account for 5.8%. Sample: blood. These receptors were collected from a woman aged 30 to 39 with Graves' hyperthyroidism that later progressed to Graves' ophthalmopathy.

Here the CDR3 DNA reads TGTGCCAGTAGTCGTCAGAGTAATTCACCCCTCCACTTT. Its protein is CASSRQSNSPLHF. The chain couples TRBV19 to TRBJ1-6; D gene ambiguous. CDR1 is LNHDA, CDR2 SQIVND, per germline (reference sequence). V lost 5 bases to trimming and J lost 6 bases, with 8 bases between them. There are 13 residues in the CDR3. The complete variable domain, with remaining parts taken from reference TRBV19 and TRBJ1-6, reads DGGITQSPKYLFRKEGQNVTLSCEQNLNHDAMYWYRQDPGQGLRLIYYSQIVNDFQKGDIAEGYSVSREKKESFPLTVTSAQKNPTAFYLCASSRQSNSPLHFGNGTRLTVT.

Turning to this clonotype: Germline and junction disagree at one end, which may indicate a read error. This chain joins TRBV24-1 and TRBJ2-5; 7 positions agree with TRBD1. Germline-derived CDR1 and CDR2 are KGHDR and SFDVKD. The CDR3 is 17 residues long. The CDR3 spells CATSDSNRGRVKETQCF. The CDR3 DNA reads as TGTGCCACCAGTGACTCAAACAGGGGAAGAGTAAAAGAGACCCAGTGCTTC.

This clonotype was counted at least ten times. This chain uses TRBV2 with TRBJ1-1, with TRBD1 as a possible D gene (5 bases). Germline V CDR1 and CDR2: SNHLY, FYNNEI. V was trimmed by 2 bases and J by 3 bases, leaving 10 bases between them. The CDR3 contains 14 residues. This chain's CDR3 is CASSESGIDTEAFF. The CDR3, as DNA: TGTGCCAGCAGTGAATCAGGGATTGACACTGAAGCTTTCTTT.

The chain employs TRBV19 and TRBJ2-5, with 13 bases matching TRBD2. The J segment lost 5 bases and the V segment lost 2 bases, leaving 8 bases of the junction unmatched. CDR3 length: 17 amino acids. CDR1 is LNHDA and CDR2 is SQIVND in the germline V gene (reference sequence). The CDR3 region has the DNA TGTGCCAGTAGTATATCCCTCGGACTAGCGGGAGTGGAGACCCAGTACTTC. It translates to CASSISLGLAGVETQYF.

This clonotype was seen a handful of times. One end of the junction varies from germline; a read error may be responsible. The CDR3: CSTNTGGHSNHGYTF. The CDR3 DNA follows: TGCAGCACCAACACAGGGGGACACTCTAACCATGGCTACACCTTC. The J gene is TRBJ1-2, the V gene TRBV29-1; 8 bases fit TRBD1. The CDR3 totals 15 residues. CDR1 is SQVTM and CDR2 is ANQGSEA in the germline V gene.

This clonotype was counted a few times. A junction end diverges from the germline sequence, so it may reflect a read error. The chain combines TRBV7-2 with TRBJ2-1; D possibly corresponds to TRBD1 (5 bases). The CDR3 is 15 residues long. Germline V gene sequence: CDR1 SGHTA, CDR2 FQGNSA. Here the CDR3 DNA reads TGTGCCAGCAGTCCACAGATCAGGGCTTACAATGAGCAGTTCTTT. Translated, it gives CASSPQIRAYNEQFF.

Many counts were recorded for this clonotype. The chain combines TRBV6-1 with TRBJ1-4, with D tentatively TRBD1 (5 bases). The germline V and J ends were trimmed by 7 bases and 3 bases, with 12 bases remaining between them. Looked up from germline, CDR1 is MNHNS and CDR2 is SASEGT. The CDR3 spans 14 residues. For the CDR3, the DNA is TGTGCCAGCATGAAATGGGGGTCTAATGAAAAACTGTTTTTT. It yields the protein CASMKWGSNEKLFF.

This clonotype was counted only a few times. CDR3 loop: CAAYRVGVNTEAFF. CDR3 DNA: TGTGCCGCATACAGGGTTGGGGTGAACACTGAAGCTTTCTTT. This chain connects TRBV19 to TRBJ1-1; D may be TRBD1 (6 bases). CDR3 length: 14 amino acids. Trimming pared 11 bases from V and 0 bases from J, leaving 16 bases between. Per the germline V gene, CDR1 is LNHDA and CDR2 is SQIVND (reference sequence).

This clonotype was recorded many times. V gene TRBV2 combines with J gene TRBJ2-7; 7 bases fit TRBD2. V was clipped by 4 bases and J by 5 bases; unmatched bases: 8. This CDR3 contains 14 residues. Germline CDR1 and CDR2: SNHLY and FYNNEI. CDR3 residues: CASSVGGSTHEQYF. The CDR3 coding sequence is TGTGCCAGCAGTGTAGGCGGGAGCACTCACGAGCAGTACTTC.

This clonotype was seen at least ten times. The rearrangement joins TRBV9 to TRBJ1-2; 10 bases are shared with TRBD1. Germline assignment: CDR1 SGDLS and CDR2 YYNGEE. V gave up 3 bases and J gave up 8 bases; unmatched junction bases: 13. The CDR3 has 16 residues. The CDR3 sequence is CASSGPRDRGIGGYTF. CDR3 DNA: TGTGCCAGCAGCGGGCCTCGGGACAGGGGAATTGGAGGCTACACCTTC.